Sequencing of this T cell receptor beta chain was carried out in a study (dated by TCRdb to about 2016). With regard to the full study: The origins of HIV persistence were investigated in individuals who naturally controlled HIV infection.

This clonotype has more than one count but fewer than ten. Its antigen is not yet known. Base-call qualities are not available, and no considerably larger clone is one nucleotide away. Libraries were built with 5' RACE. Sequencing was performed on an Illumina HiSeq 2000. Starting from the raw public reads, TCRdb applied fastp trimming at Q25, assembled clones with MiXCR and retained in-frame beta chains. Every entry covers one CDR3 protein and lists the most common genes and DNA from its rows. Recorded for this sample are 280 or so distinct CDR3 sequences; around 9.9% of them occurred a single time. The top ten constitute 59% of the sample. This TCR derives from a male donor with HIV. The sequencing sample was made of effector memory T cells from blood PBMCs. The cell subset or site label, read with the paper, signifies: effector memory CD4+ T cells.

The nucleotides read TGTGCCACCAGCAGAGATCGGGGCCCCGGGGAGCTGTTTTTT. It encodes CATSRDRGPGELFF. This sequence uses TRBV15 and TRBJ2-2; the D call could be TRBD1 or TRBD2, with each sharing 5 bases. V loses 0 bases of germline sequence and J loses 6 bases, and the interval between the two ends is 8 bases. Its CDR3 holds 14 amino acids, cysteine through phenylalanine. Only the CDR3 part of the read is kept: 42 bases, read in frame from the first base. For CDR1 and CDR2, the germline V gene (reference sequence) lists LNHNV and YYDKDF.